The 29 T cell receptor beta chains reported below all come from one sample, sequenced in a study of T cells in Graves' hyperthyroidism and ophthalmopathy. TCR beta CDR3 region amplification was performed from RNA transcripts. Carried out on the TCR CDR3, a first-round RT-PCR used the HTBI primer set. TCRdb itself ran the multiplex PCR reads through MiXCR, one entry per CDR3 protein. Here the sample spans about 400,000 distinct CDR3 sequences, under 15% being singletons. Sequencing used blood. These receptors all come from a woman between 25 and 40 years old with Graves' hyperthyroidism.

The chain joins TRBV6-1 to TRBJ2-3, with 7 bases that match TRBD1. V shed 4 bases and J 2 bases; nucleotides not matched to a gene: 3. Germline V lookup: CDR1 MNHNS, CDR2 SASEGT. The CDR3 contains 14 residues. In nucleotides, the CDR3 is TGTGCCAGCAGTGTCGACAGGGTCACAGATACGCAGTATTTT. The encoded protein is CASSVDRVTDTQYF.

This clonotype was picked up many times. The V and J genes are TRBV27 and TRBJ2-2; D is undetermined. Trimming stripped 3 bases from V and 4 bases from J, with 18 bases between. Per germline, CDR1 MNHEY and CDR2 SMNVEV (reference sequence). The CDR3 runs 17 residues. The DNA of the CDR3 is TGTGCCAGCAGTTTCACTCCCGATTGGTTGGCCACCGGGGAGCTGTTTTTT. This encodes CASSFTPDWLATGELFF.

The genes are TRBV28 and TRBJ2-1, with 13 positions matching TRBD2. Germline CDR1 is MDHEN and CDR2 is SYDVKM. The CDR3 totals 12 residues. The J segment lost 15 bases and the V segment lost 7 bases, leaving 6 bases of the junction unmatched. The CDR3 region has the DNA TGTGCCAGCAACACTAGCGGGAGGGATCGGTTCTTC. It specifies CASNTSGRDRFF.

The sample holds many counts of this clonotype. The V and J genes are TRBV7-3 and TRBJ2-7; TRBD2 matches at 8 bases. The CDR3 covers 13 residues. Germline V CDR1 and CDR2: SGHTA, FQGTGA. The J segment lost 7 bases and the V segment lost 4 bases, leaving 6 bases of the junction unmatched. The CDR3 region has the DNA TGTGCCAGCAGCTCCCAGCGGGAGCGGGAGCAGTACTTC. Translating gives CASSSQREREQYF.

This clonotype was detected ten times or more. The CDR3 is CSAGVMTGMETQYF. CDR3 sequence (DNA): TGCAGTGCTGGGGTAATGACAGGGATGGAGACCCAGTACTTC. This chain links TRBV20-1 with TRBJ2-5; 7 bases are shared with TRBD1. The CDR3 sequence is 14 residues long. The V gene's germline CDR1 is DFQATT and CDR2 SNEGSKA (reference sequence). The V segment lost 5 bases and the J segment 5 bases; nucleotides outside the gene matches: 11.

This clonotype was counted at least ten times. This chain uses TRBV15 with TRBJ2-7; D is perhaps TRBD1 (5 bases). Trimming shortened V by 6 bases and J by 0 bases, and 12 bases separated the two germline ends. Germline V gene data show CDR1 as LNHNV and CDR2 as YYDKDF (reference sequence). CDR3 length: 14 amino acids. CDR3 region: CATSPTGSSYEQYF. The CDR3 coding sequence is TGTGCCACCAGTCCAACAGGAAGCTCCTACGAGCAGTACTTC.

This clonotype was detected many times. The chain is built from TRBV2 and TRBJ1-5, with D possibly being TRBD1 (5 bases). The CDR3 length is 14 residues. Germline V lookup: CDR1 SNHLY, CDR2 FYNNEI. V dropped 6 bases and J dropped 1 base, with 10 bases sitting between them. The CDR3 here is CASSLRQSNQPQHF. The CDR3 bases are TGTGCCAGCAGCCTCAGACAGAGCAATCAGCCCCAGCATTTT.

This clonotype was picked up many times. V gene TRBV30 combines with J gene TRBJ2-1; D is ambiguous. The germline CDR1 and CDR2 sequences are GTSNPN and SVGIG (reference sequence). The CDR3 has 13 residues. V shed 4 bases and J shed 3 bases, with 10 bases lying between them. The DNA of the CDR3 is TGTGCCTGGACAGTTCCCAACTACAATGAGCAGTTCTTC. Translated: CAWTVPNYNEQFF. The variable domain in full, with the rest retrieved from reference TRBV30 and TRBJ2-1, is SQTIHQWPATLVQPVGSPLSLECTVEGTSNPNLYWYRQAAGRGLQLLFYSVGIGQISSEVPQNLSASRPQDRQFILSSKKLLLSDSGFYLCAWTVPNYNEQFFGPGTRLTVL.

As to this clonotype: This clone may be a read error of a much larger clone one base away. The rearrangement uses TRBV2 and TRBJ2-1; 10 positions match TRBD2. This CDR3 is built from 15 residues. V dropped 3 bases and J dropped 13; count of bases not matched to a gene: 12. Germline-derived CDR1 and CDR2 are SNHLY and FYNNEI. The CDR3 region is CASSEASGSWETQFF. Written as DNA, the CDR3 is TGTGCCAGCAGTGAGGCTAGCGGGAGTTGGGAAACCCAGTTCTTC.

This clonotype occurred many times. The CDR3 is CATSDLDRLAIREQYF. For the CDR3, the DNA is TGTGCCACCAGTGATTTGGACCGTCTGGCCATACGCGAGCAGTACTTC. The J gene is TRBJ2-7, the V gene TRBV24-1; D unresolved. V lost 0 bases, J lost 6 bases, and 17 bases lay in between. The V gene's germline CDR1 is KGHDR and CDR2 SFDVKD. This CDR3 has 16 amino acids.

This clonotype has a count of ten or more. The chain links TRBV3-1 to TRBJ2-7; D not certain. Trimming cost V 4 bases and J 9 bases, with 13 bases left between them. The CDR3 length is 12 residues. Germline V gene sequence: CDR1 LGHDT, CDR2 YNNKEL (reference sequence). The CDR3 loop reads CASSPGPRVQYF. DNA of the CDR3: TGTGCCAGCAGCCCAGGCCCCCGCGTGCAGTACTTC.

The rearrangement joins TRBV3-1 to TRBJ2-7; D not certain. The CDR3 length is 12 residues. V was clipped by 2 bases and J by 3 bases, with 5 bases between them. CDR1 is LGHDT and CDR2 is YNNKEL in the germline V gene (reference sequence). This chain's CDR3 is CASSQRNYEQYF. CDR3 sequence (DNA): TGTGCCAGCAGCCAACGAAACTACGAGCAGTACTTC.

This clonotype was recorded a few times. This chain joins TRBV7-8 and TRBJ2-7; 9 bases are a match to TRBD2. The CDR3 has 14 amino acids. Per germline, CDR1 SGHVS and CDR2 FQNEAQ. With V trimmed by 4 bases and J by 5 bases, 6 bases remained unmatched. The CDR3 nucleotides read TGTGCCAGCAGCTCCACTAGCGGGCGCGACGAGCAGTACTTC. Residues: CASSSTSGRDEQYF.

In its sample, this clonotype was seen many times. The V and J genes are TRBV18 and TRBJ2-5; 11 bases are a match to TRBD2. This CDR3 has 19 residues. V lost 3 bases and J lost 0; bases outside the gene matches: 12. Germline CDR1 is KGHSH and CDR2 is LQKENI. In nucleotides, the CDR3 is TGTGCCAGCTCACCTCCTCCGGGACTAGCGGACCTGTACCAAGAGACCCAGTACTTC. It yields the protein CASSPPPGLADLYQETQYF. Variable domain in full (rest from reference TRBV18 and TRBJ2-5): NAGVMQNPRHLVRRRGQEARLRCSPMKGHSHVYWYRQLPEEGLKFMVYLQKENIIDESGMPKERFSAEFPKEGPSILRIQQVVRGDSAAYFCASSPPPGLADLYQETQYFGPGTRLLVL.

The chain carries TRBV5-1 and TRBJ2-4; D is perhaps TRBD1 (6 bases). V was cut by 0 bases and J by 5 bases, with 9 bases left in between. Germline loops: CDR1 SGHRS, CDR2 YFSETQ. The CDR3 runs to 14 residues. The CDR3 nucleotides are TGCGCCAGCAGCTTGGACAGGGCTGAAAACATTCAGTACTTC. Protein: CASSLDRAENIQYF.

This chain links TRBV9 with TRBJ1-5; D not certain. Germline V lookup: CDR1 SGDLS, CDR2 YYNGEE. There are 12 residues in the CDR3. Trimming stripped 3 bases from V and 3 bases from J, with 4 bases between. CDR3 nucleotide sequence: TGTGCCAGCAGCGCCCTCAATCAGCCCCAGCATTTT. This codes for CASSALNQPQHF.

A few counts support this clonotype. The gene calls are TRBV29-1 and TRBJ2-5, with D unresolved. Trimming took off 4 bases at V and 5 bases at J, with 11 bases between the two ends. Per the germline V gene, CDR1 is SQVTM and CDR2 is ANQGSEA. The CDR3 has 12 residues. The CDR3 nucleotides are TGCAGCGTTGGTAGACCTGAGGAGACCCAGTACTTC. This translates into CSVGRPEETQYF.

This clonotype came up once. The gene calls are TRBV20-1 and TRBJ1-1; D unclear. This CDR3 is 12 amino acids long. The V gene lost 3 bases and the J gene lost 1 base, with 6 bases spanning the gap. Germline CDR1 and CDR2: DFQATT and SNEGSKA (reference sequence). CDR3 protein: CSASIENTEAFF. CDR3 sequence (DNA): TGCAGTGCTAGCATCGAGAACACTGAAGCTTTCTTT.

This clonotype showed up just a few times. The chain has TRBV6-1 and TRBJ2-7, with TRBD1 matching 8 bases. Germline-derived CDR1 and CDR2 are MNHNS and SASEGT. This CDR3 has 15 amino acids. Trimming took 6 bases from V and 6 from J; bases not matched to a gene: 13. Written as DNA, the CDR3 is TGTGCCAGCAGGGAGCCGACAGGGGAAAAGGGCGAGCAGTACTTC. This sequence encodes CASREPTGEKGEQYF.

This clonotype turned up a few times. The gene calls are TRBV7-2 and TRBJ2-1; 8 positions agree with TRBD2. Germline values: CDR1 SGHTA, CDR2 FQGNSA. The CDR3 is 14 residues long. V lost 11 bases, J lost 2 bases, and 8 bases stayed unmatched. CDR3 protein: CAQVERETYNEQFF. CDR3 coding DNA: TGTGCCCAGGTAGAGCGGGAGACCTACAATGAGCAGTTCTTC. Full variable domain (outside the CDR3, taken from reference TRBV7-2 and TRBJ2-1): GAGVSQSPSNKVTEKGKDVELRCDPISGHTALYWYRQSLGQGLEFLIYFQGNSAPDKSGLPSDRFSAERTGGSVSTLTIQRTQQEDSAVYLCAQVERETYNEQFFGPGTRLTVL.

This clonotype was seen repeatedly, ten times or more. The chain uses TRBV27 and TRBJ2-7; 12 bases are a match to TRBD2. Trimming at V came to 5 bases and at J to 6 bases, leaving 14 bases not matched to a gene. There are 17 residues in the CDR3. Germline V gene data show CDR1 as MNHEY and CDR2 as SMNVEV (reference sequence). The CDR3 coding sequence is TGTGCCAGCAGTCCCCGGGCTAGCGGGAGGGCCCTAGGCGAGCAGTACTTC. Its translation is CASSPRASGRALGEQYF.

This clonotype turned up a few times. The chain's CDR3 is CASSYSLAETSNEQFF. In DNA form, the CDR3 reads TGTGCCAGCAGTTACTCACTAGCGGAAACTTCCAATGAGCAGTTCTTC. The rearrangement links TRBV6-5 to TRBJ2-1, with TRBD2 identical over 8 bases. The V and J ends lost 0 bases and 6 bases, in that order; junction bases with no gene match: 7. Germline loops: CDR1 MNHEY, CDR2 SVGAGI. The CDR3 is made up of 16 amino acids.

This clonotype has a handful of counts. V is TRBV7-9 and J is TRBJ2-5; 11 bases are shared with TRBD1. J gave up 5 bases and V 5 bases, and 7 bases lay outside the gene matches. This CDR3 comprises 15 residues. Looked up from germline, CDR1 is SEHNR and CDR2 is FQNEAQ (reference sequence). CDR3 sequence reads: CASSRDRGVRETQYF. The CDR3 nucleotides read TGTGCCAGCAGCCGGGACAGGGGGGTCCGGGAGACCCAGTACTTC.

This chain joins TRBV19 and TRBJ2-6; D is undetermined. The V and J ends lost 4 bases and 0 bases respectively, with 13 bases between them. CDR1 and CDR2 from the germline V gene are LNHDA and SQIVND (reference sequence). This CDR3 contains 17 residues. The CDR3 protein is CASSSGSSYSGANVLTF. In DNA form, the CDR3 reads TGTGCCAGTAGTAGTGGCAGCAGCTACTCTGGGGCCAACGTCCTGACTTTC.

The chain has TRBV27 and TRBJ2-2, with D uncertain. The CDR3 length is 16 residues. V was pared by 3 bases and J by 0 bases, with 11 bases between. Germline lookup yields CDR1 MNHEY and CDR2 SMNVEV (reference sequence). The DNA for the CDR3 is TGTGCCAGCAGTTTCCTAGGGTCCGCGAACACCGGGGAGCTGTTTTTT. Amino acids: CASSFLGSANTGELFF.

V and J are TRBV10-3 and TRBJ2-7; possibly TRBD2 for D (5 bases). Germline assignment: CDR1 ENHRY and CDR2 SYGVKD. This CDR3 region has 13 residues. The ends were cut back, 10 bases at V and 5 bases at J, with 18 bases in the middle. The CDR3 sequence: CATRAAPGNEQYF. CDR3 sequence (DNA): TGTGCCACCCGGGCGGCCCCCGGGAACGAGCAGTACTTC.

At least ten counts were recorded for this clonotype. CDR3 amino acids: CASSSRVGGSSYEQYF. The CDR3 DNA reads TGCGCCAGCAGCTCCCGTGTCGGCGGGAGCTCCTACGAGCAGTACTTC. V and J are TRBV5-1 and TRBJ2-7, with 7 bases fitting TRBD2. This CDR3 comprises 16 residues. Trimming removed 3 bases from V and 0 bases from J; junction bases left unmatched: 9. CDR1 is SGHRS and CDR2 is YFSETQ in the germline V gene.

This clonotype was counted ten times or more. The chain has TRBV7-2 and TRBJ2-7; TRBD2 is a possible D gene (7 bases). V was clipped by 8 bases and J by 5 bases, with 16 bases between them. The germline gives CDR1 SGHTA, CDR2 FQGNSA. The CDR3 totals 13 residues. CDR3 DNA: TGTGCCAGCCGCCAAACCGGGGGGCACGAGCAGTACTTC. It specifies CASRQTGGHEQYF. Combining the CDR3 with reference TRBV7-2 and TRBJ2-7 gives the whole variable domain GAGVSQSPSNKVTEKGKDVELRCDPISGHTALYWYRQSLGQGLEFLIYFQGNSAPDKSGLPSDRFSAERTGGSVSTLTIQRTQQEDSAVYLCASRQTGGHEQYFGPGTRLTVT.

This clonotype was counted between two and nine times. V usage is TRBV5-1 and J usage is TRBJ1-2, with 9 bases that match TRBD1. The CDR3 has 16 residues. CDR1 SGHRS and CDR2 YFSETQ come from the germline V gene. The junction had 13 bases not matched to a gene; V was cut back by 2 bases and J by 8 bases. CDR3 region: CASSLGAPGQGNGYTF. The DNA for the CDR3 is TGCGCCAGCAGCTTAGGGGCCCCGGGACAGGGAAACGGCTACACCTTC.